This T cell receptor beta chain comes out of a study of T-cell memory formation after mild COVID-19 (TCRdb year 2021). In the study overall: Most TCR sequence clusters were specific to one of the two donors. Two young, previously healthy adult volunteers, one female and one male, were included in the cohort. T-cell clones expanding and contracting after mild COVID-19 in two donors were tracked by longitudinal TCRalpha and TCRbeta repertoire sequencing.

General findings and caveats noted by the study authors: From day 15 to 85, contracting clones showed balanced CD4/CD8 phenotypes, whereas a second wave of clones that expanded from day 15 to 37 leaned towards CD4+. SARS-CoV-2 specificity of the second-wave clones peaking on day 37 was not confirmed. The study included only a couple of mild cases, and larger cohorts that include severe cases with pre-infection samples were judged to be necessary. Some responding clones were detected in pre-infection memory, suggesting pre-existing cross-reactive memory T cells joined the SARS-CoV-2 response. Contracting CD4+ clones were located mainly in the CM and EM memory subsets, whereas CD8+ clones were found to be enriched in EMRA.

PBMCs were isolated by Ficoll-Paque density gradient centrifugation. The instrument was an Illumina NovaSeq 6000. TCRalpha and TCRbeta cDNA libraries were built by 5'RACE with constant-segment primers, adding sample barcodes and unique molecular identifiers. Trizol reagent was used to extract RNA from every sample. Libraries were amplified in two PCR steps, with a second sample barcode and Illumina TruSeq adapters added in the second step. The libraries were sequenced on an Illumina NovaSeq using 2 x 150 bp paired-end reads. Under the source paper's analysis protocol: With migec v1.2.7, reads were demultiplexed and then collapsed into UMI-guided consensus sequences. With mixcr v2.1.11, UMI consensuses were aligned to TRA and TRB V and J templates and assembled into clonotypes. A clonotype was counted as expanded or contracted only if both edgeR and NoisET called the change significant, with noise models trained on biological replicates. For edgeR calls, the thresholds were a false discovery rate-adjusted p below 0.01 and a log2 fold-change of 1. As an exploratory analysis of dynamics, max-normalized trajectories of the 1000 most abundant clonotypes were examined with PCA combined with hierarchical clustering. The CD4 or CD8 phenotype of responding clones was assigned using the separately sequenced CD4+ and CD8+ repertoires. TCRdb's own reprocessing of the public reads used fastp at Q25 and MiXCR and kept productive beta chains. Each record represents a unique CDR3 protein, reported with the most common genes and DNA among its rows. TCRdb's processing, not the authors' own work, is the source of the V and J calls. In all, the sample holds about 200,000 distinct CDR3 sequences, and 9.5% to 10% of those were seen once. The ten largest clones capture approximately 3.3% of the sample.

This clonotype was detected a few times. There is no known antigen for this receptor. Per-base qualities were not stored, and no clone one base away is much larger. The receptor was derived from a man between 18 and 35 years old who had mild COVID-19 (a few samples of this study predate the infection). The sample titles of this study are shuffled in the database, so cell type and time point are left out; the donor was told from shared clones. The sample comprised PBMCs or a T cell subset sorted from them (not recorded which).

CDR3 reads: CASSLRRDSGGNTGELFF. The base sequence is TGTGCCAGCAGTTTAAGGCGGGACTCCGGAGGGAACACCGGGGAGCTGTTTTTT. The sequence is built from TRBV28 and TRBJ2-2; perhaps TRBD2 is the D gene, with 6 bases matching. Spanning cysteine to phenylalanine, the CDR3 consists of 18 amino acids. The kept DNA is CDR3 alone, 54 bases in frame from the first base. At the junction V is shortened by 2 bases and J by 1 base, with 17 bases in between. Based on the germline V gene, the CDR1 and CDR2 sequences are MDHEN and SYDVKM.